This record concerns one T cell receptor beta chain sequence. Its antigen is unknown. The entry originates in a study of hypomethylating agent response in myelodysplastic syndrome. Study-wide results and caveats: Richness, rarefaction diversity and clonality did not change significantly after hypomethylating treatment. Shared GLIPH2 clusters possibly recognizing novel MDS antigens remain unconfirmed. Analysis covered a small cohort of just roughly ten patients.

After removal of 5 bases from V and 3 bases from J, the junction contained 9 bases not matched to a gene. The CDR3 length is 16 residues. The V gene's germline CDR1 is SGHAT and CDR2 FQNNGV. Repertoires were generated with immunoSEQ multiplex PCR, while TCRdb's copy carries only in-frame clones and drops some. The table records fewer than 2,000 clones, about 78% of them present only once. The specimen was bone marrow, collected before or after starting hypomethylating agent treatment for myelodysplastic syndrome (not recorded which). The V gene is TRBV11-2, the J gene TRBJ1-2, with 10 bases aligning to TRBD1. This sequence originates from a human donor with myelodysplastic syndrome. CDR3 in DNA: TGTGCCAGCAGCCTCGCCCCGACAGGGGGCGACTATGGCTACACCTTC. This codes for CASSLAPTGGDYGYTF.